This T cell receptor (beta chain) emerged from a study of a mutant IDH1 vaccine in newly diagnosed glioma. Study-level background: Patients got radiotherapy, temozolomide, or both beforehand, and most got both.

Profiled with immunoSEQ multiplex PCR; TCRdb holds only in-frame clones, not every one. The sample holds about 32,000 clones, almost 80% seen once. With respect to this clone: Its specificity is unknown.

The time point here: week 35, safety follow-up. One vaccine dose held 300 ug of mutant IDH1 20-mer peptide and came with topical imiquimod. Across weeks 1, 3, 5, 7, 11, 15, 19 and 23, patients received a vaccination each time, eight in all. New IDH1-mutant, ATRX-lost WHO grade 3 or 4 astrocytomas occurred in donors. The sequence came from a woman between 25 and 40 years old with glioma. Some clones in this sample may be carry-over from other donors' samples. Here the sequenced sample was PBMCs, taken from a glioma patient whose treatment included an IDH1 peptide vaccine.

The CDR3 DNA reads as TGTGCCAGCAGTTTATACGGCGGGACTACCTTCCAAGAGACCCAGTACTTC. This sequence encodes CASSLYGGTTFQETQYF. The chain uses TRBV27 and TRBJ2-5; 7 bases are a match to TRBD2. The CDR3 sequence is 17 residues long. CDR1 MNHEY and CDR2 SMNVEV come from the germline V gene (reference sequence). Losses at the gene ends were 1 base for V and 1 base for J; bases not matched to a gene: 9.